The rows below give T cell receptor beta chains drawn from one sample of a study of T cell responses to AZD1222 COVID-19 vaccine. Generated by immunoSEQ multiplex PCR, the TCRdb table keeps only in-frame clones and is missing some. The sample yields approximately 74,000 clones, 70% to 90% seen once. The material sequenced was peripheral blood, taken 28 days after the second AZD1222 dose. The receptors derive from an adult who received the AZD1222 COVID-19 vaccine. The CDR3 runs from the conserved cysteine through the conserved F or W. D genes are given only for firm matches. Size tells how often a clone was seen (once, few, many) or the class of an expanded clone, and some rows leave it out.

v_call: TRBV9
j_call: TRBJ1-1
clone_size: NA
d_call: NA
cdr3_aa: CASSVEVGLGGNTEAFF
cdr3_nt: TGTGCCAGCAGCGTAGAGGTGGGACTTGGGGGGAACACTGAAGCTTTCTTT

v_call: TRBV6-5
j_call: TRBJ2-3
clone_size: NA
d_call: NA
cdr3_aa: CASTPGGTASDTQYF
cdr3_nt: TGTGCCAGCACCCCTGGTGGCACCGCTTCAGATACGCAGTATTTT

v_call: TRBV2
j_call: TRBJ1-1
clone_size: NA
d_call: TRBD1
cdr3_aa: CASRFGQGAQAEAFF
cdr3_nt: TGTGCCAGCAGATTTGGACAGGGGGCGCAAGCTGAAGCTTTCTTT

v_call: TRBV30
j_call: TRBJ1-1
clone_size: once
d_call: NA
cdr3_aa: CAWTSRARTEAFF
cdr3_nt: TGTGCCTGGACCAGCAGGGCGCGCACTGAAGCTTTCTTT

v_call: TRBV6-6
j_call: TRBJ1-4
clone_size: once
d_call: NA
cdr3_aa: CASSPRSGEKLFF
cdr3_nt: TGTGCCAGCAGTCCCCGGTCCGGGGAAAAACTGTTTTTT

v_call: TRBV3-1/TRBV3-2
j_call: TRBJ2-7
clone_size: NA
d_call: TRBD2
cdr3_aa: CASSQDGASGRYEQYF
cdr3_nt: TGTGCCAGCAGCCAAGATGGGGCTAGCGGGAGGTACGAGCAGTACTTC

v_call: TRBV7-3
j_call: TRBJ2-5
clone_size: NA
d_call: NA
cdr3_aa: CASSPTGATGGRTQYF
cdr3_nt: TGTGCCAGCAGCCCGACCGGCGCGACAGGTGGCCGAACCCAGTACTTC

v_call: TRBV5-6
j_call: TRBJ2-7
clone_size: few
d_call: TRBD1
cdr3_aa: CASSGDRAYEQYF
cdr3_nt: TGTGCCAGCAGCGGGGACAGGGCCTACGAGCAGTACTTC

v_call: TRBV19
j_call: TRBJ1-2
clone_size: few
d_call: NA
cdr3_aa: CASSMTNYGYTF
cdr3_nt: TGTGCCAGTAGTATGACTAACTATGGCTACACCTTC

v_call: TRBV7-6
j_call: TRBJ1-3
clone_size: NA
d_call: NA
cdr3_aa: CASSLRTGTGNTIYF
cdr3_nt: TGTGCCAGCAGCTTGAGAACAGGGACTGGAAACACCATATATTTT

v_call: TRBV30
j_call: TRBJ1-6
clone_size: NA
d_call: NA
cdr3_aa: CAWIPGGYNSPLHF
cdr3_nt: TGTGCCTGGATCCCCGGGGGCTATAATTCACCCCTCCACTTT

v_call: TRBV2
j_call: TRBJ1-2
clone_size: NA
d_call: NA
cdr3_aa: CASSETGPVYGYTF
cdr3_nt: TGTGCCAGCAGTGAGACCGGGCCAGTCTATGGCTACACCTTC

v_call: TRBV10-3
j_call: TRBJ2-1
clone_size: NA
d_call: TRBD2
cdr3_aa: CATGTSGSGGNEQFF
cdr3_nt: TGTGCCACCGGGACTAGCGGGAGTGGGGGGAATGAGCAGTTCTTC

v_call: TRBV5-1
j_call: TRBJ1-2
clone_size: NA
d_call: TRBD1
cdr3_aa: CASSLRQGGNGYTF
cdr3_nt: TGCGCCAGCAGCTTGCGCCAGGGGGGAAATGGCTACACCTTC

v_call: TRBV7-9
j_call: TRBJ1-1
clone_size: NA
d_call: NA
cdr3_aa: CASSLEAQAFF
cdr3_nt: TGTGCCAGCAGCTTAGAGGCACAAGCTTTCTTT

v_call: TRBV5-1
j_call: TRBJ2-2
clone_size: NA
d_call: TRBD2
cdr3_aa: CASSWDIMASGRLWELFF
cdr3_nt: TGCGCCAGCAGCTGGGACATAATGGCTAGCGGGAGATTGTGGGAGCTGTTTTTT

v_call: TRBV30
j_call: TRBJ1-2
clone_size: NA
d_call: TRBD1
cdr3_aa: CAWSVVEGGGYTF
cdr3_nt: TGTGCCTGGAGTGTAGTAGAAGGGGGCGGCTACACCTTC

v_call: TRBV19
j_call: TRBJ2-3
clone_size: NA
d_call: NA
cdr3_aa: CASSIERSTNTQYF
cdr3_nt: TGTGCCAGTAGTATCGAAAGGTCCACGAATACGCAGTATTTT

v_call: TRBV2
j_call: TRBJ1-1
clone_size: NA
d_call: TRBD1
cdr3_aa: CARQGAGVEAFF
cdr3_nt: TGTGCCCGACAGGGGGCGGGTGTAGAAGCTTTCTTT

v_call: TRBV7-9
j_call: TRBJ1-5
clone_size: NA
d_call: TRBD1
cdr3_aa: CASSLDRGSNQPQHF
cdr3_nt: TGTGCCAGCAGCTTAGACAGGGGCAGCAATCAGCCCCAGCATTTT

v_call: TRBV6-5
j_call: TRBJ2-7
clone_size: NA
d_call: NA
cdr3_aa: CASSYVAGSYEQYF
cdr3_nt: TGTGCCAGCAGTTACGTGGCAGGGAGCTACGAGCAGTACTTC

v_call: TRBV7-2
j_call: TRBJ2-5
clone_size: NA
d_call: TRBD2
cdr3_aa: CASSPREGETQYF
cdr3_nt: TGTGCCAGCAGCCCGAGGGAGGGTGAGACCCAGTACTTC

v_call: TRBV7-2
j_call: TRBJ2-7
clone_size: NA
d_call: NA
cdr3_aa: CASAPFRIEQYF
cdr3_nt: TGTGCCAGCGCCCCTTTCCGCATCGAGCAGTACTTC

v_call: TRBV3-1/TRBV3-2
j_call: TRBJ2-1
clone_size: NA
d_call: NA
cdr3_aa: CASRSLHNEQFF
cdr3_nt: TGTGCCAGCAGATCCTTACACAATGAGCAGTTCTTC

v_call: TRBV11-3
j_call: TRBJ2-4
clone_size: NA
d_call: TRBD2
cdr3_aa: CASSSPPGLAGGGVKNIQYF
cdr3_nt: TGTGCCAGCAGCTCCCCACCGGGACTAGCGGGAGGTGGGGTCAAAAACATTCAGTACTTC

v_call: TRBV19
j_call: TRBJ2-5
clone_size: NA
d_call: TRBD1
cdr3_aa: CASSTWTGRETQYF
cdr3_nt: TGTGCCAGTAGTACTTGGACAGGGAGGGAGACCCAGTACTTC

v_call: TRBV9
j_call: TRBJ2-3
clone_size: NA
d_call: NA
cdr3_aa: CASSPRAEDYTDTQYF
cdr3_nt: TGTGCCAGCAGCCCGAGAGCGGAAGACTATACAGATACGCAGTATTTT

v_call: TRBV5-1
j_call: TRBJ1-1
clone_size: once
d_call: NA
cdr3_aa: CASSSPRGDAEAFF
cdr3_nt: TGCGCCAGCAGCTCCCCTAGGGGGGACGCTGAAGCTTTCTTT

v_call: TRBV7-9
j_call: TRBJ1-3
clone_size: NA
d_call: NA
cdr3_aa: CASSFSFSGNTIYF
cdr3_nt: TGTGCCAGCAGCTTTTCCTTCTCTGGAAACACCATATATTTT

v_call: TRBV7-5
j_call: TRBJ2-7
clone_size: NA
d_call: NA
cdr3_aa: CARSRLTGTSGRNSYEQYF
cdr3_nt: TGTGCCAGAAGCCGATTAACTGGGACTAGCGGGAGGAACTCCTACGAGCAGTACTTC

v_call: TRBV25-1
j_call: TRBJ1-4
clone_size: few
d_call: NA
cdr3_aa: CASSEGPFATNEKLFF
cdr3_nt: TGTGCCAGCAGTGAAGGACCGTTCGCAACTAATGAAAAACTGTTTTTT

v_call: TRBV6-5
j_call: TRBJ1-2
clone_size: once
d_call: TRBD1
cdr3_aa: CASRAAGQTHGYTF
cdr3_nt: TGTGCCAGCAGAGCTGCGGGACAGACTCATGGCTACACCTTC

v_call: TRBV1
j_call: TRBJ2-7
clone_size: few
d_call: NA
cdr3_aa: CTRPLAHEQYF
cdr3_nt: TGCACCAGACCCCTAGCCCACGAGCAGTACTTC

v_call: TRBV6-5
j_call: TRBJ2-3
clone_size: NA
d_call: NA
cdr3_aa: CASSLRRDTDTQYF
cdr3_nt: TGTGCCAGCAGTCTCCGACGAGACACAGATACGCAGTATTTT

v_call: TRBV19
j_call: TRBJ2-1
clone_size: NA
d_call: NA
cdr3_aa: CASSPLLRGNEQFF
cdr3_nt: TGTGCCAGTAGTCCCCTATTGAGGGGCAATGAGCAGTTCTTC

v_call: TRBV7-2
j_call: TRBJ2-1
clone_size: NA
d_call: NA
cdr3_aa: CASSLPGNEQFF
cdr3_nt: TGTGCCAGCAGCCTCCCAGGGAATGAGCAGTTCTTC

v_call: TRBV27
j_call: TRBJ2-2
clone_size: NA
d_call: NA
cdr3_aa: CASSHDGLIGELFF
cdr3_nt: TGTGCCAGTTCACACGATGGCCTTATCGGGGAGCTGTTTTTT

v_call: TRBV5-8
j_call: TRBJ1-2
clone_size: NA
d_call: NA
cdr3_aa: CASSTLRGGTYGYTF
cdr3_nt: TGTGCCAGCAGCACCCTTCGGGGCGGCACCTATGGCTACACCTTC

v_call: TRBV5-4
j_call: TRBJ2-5
clone_size: NA
d_call: TRBD2
cdr3_aa: CASSPSPRLAVQETQYF
cdr3_nt: TGTGCCAGCAGTCCTAGCCCGAGACTAGCGGTCCAAGAGACCCAGTACTTC

v_call: TRBV5-1
j_call: TRBJ2-3
clone_size: once
d_call: TRBD1
cdr3_aa: CASSLAGGTGATDTQYF
cdr3_nt: TGCGCCAGCAGCTTGGCCGGGGGGACAGGGGCCACAGATACGCAGTATTTT

v_call: TRBV30
j_call: TRBJ2-1
clone_size: few
d_call: NA
cdr3_aa: CAWRGTHPFF
cdr3_nt: TGTGCCTGGAGGGGGACCCATCCGTTCTTC

v_call: TRBV5-1
j_call: TRBJ2-1
clone_size: NA
d_call: TRBD2
cdr3_aa: CASSPLAGVVYNEQFF
cdr3_nt: TGCGCCAGCAGCCCCCTGGCGGGAGTTGTCTACAATGAGCAGTTCTTC

v_call: TRBV3-1/TRBV3-2
j_call: TRBJ2-7
clone_size: NA
d_call: TRBD2
cdr3_aa: CASSQGGGGPYEQYF
cdr3_nt: TGTGCCAGCAGCCAGGGGGGGGGAGGCCCCTACGAGCAGTACTTC

v_call: TRBV19
j_call: TRBJ1-2
clone_size: NA
d_call: NA
cdr3_aa: CATEINYGYTF
cdr3_nt: TGTGCCACCGAGATTAACTATGGCTACACCTTC

v_call: TRBV6-6
j_call: TRBJ1-1
clone_size: NA
d_call: TRBD1
cdr3_aa: CASSYVEGAGRSEAFF
cdr3_nt: TGTGCCAGCAGTTACGTAGAGGGGGCGGGAAGGTCTGAAGCTTTCTTT

v_call: TRBV4-3
j_call: TRBJ2-5
clone_size: NA
d_call: TRBD2
cdr3_aa: CASSQGLAGRETQYF
cdr3_nt: TGCGCCAGCAGCCAAGGGCTAGCGGGAAGGGAGACCCAGTACTTC

v_call: TRBV5-1
j_call: TRBJ2-3
clone_size: NA
d_call: TRBD1
cdr3_aa: CASGEGTGAPGTQYF
cdr3_nt: TGCGCCAGCGGGGAAGGGACAGGGGCCCCGGGGACGCAGTATTTT

v_call: TRBV6-5
j_call: TRBJ1-2
clone_size: few
d_call: NA
cdr3_aa: CASRPVNRDHGYTF
cdr3_nt: TGTGCCAGCAGACCCGTCAACAGGGACCATGGCTACACCTTC

v_call: TRBV11-3
j_call: TRBJ2-1
clone_size: NA
d_call: TRBD1
cdr3_aa: CASSTQGANEQFF
cdr3_nt: TGTGCCAGCAGCACCCAGGGGGCGAATGAGCAGTTCTTC

v_call: TRBV19
j_call: TRBJ1-5
clone_size: NA
d_call: NA
cdr3_aa: CASRGTSQNQPQHF
cdr3_nt: TGTGCCAGTAGAGGGACAAGTCAGAATCAGCCCCAGCATTTT

v_call: TRBV7-8
j_call: TRBJ1-1
clone_size: NA
d_call: NA
cdr3_aa: CASSFRNRASQGEAFF
cdr3_nt: TGTGCCAGCAGCTTTCGGAACAGGGCCTCCCAAGGGGAAGCTTTCTTT

v_call: TRBV7-7
j_call: TRBJ2-2
clone_size: NA
d_call: TRBD2
cdr3_aa: CASSFLAGGPTGELFF
cdr3_nt: TGTGCTAGCAGCTTCCTAGCGGGAGGTCCCACCGGGGAGCTGTTTTTT

v_call: TRBV6-6
j_call: TRBJ1-1
clone_size: medium-sized
d_call: NA
cdr3_aa: CASSTRTGTNTEAFF
cdr3_nt: TGTGCCAGCAGTACCAGAACAGGCACTAACACTGAAGCTTTCTTT

v_call: TRBV5-1
j_call: TRBJ2-5
clone_size: NA
d_call: TRBD1
cdr3_aa: CASSLGTGEETQYF
cdr3_nt: TGCGCCAGCAGCTTGGGTACAGGGGAAGAGACCCAGTACTTC

v_call: TRBV5-1
j_call: TRBJ2-1
clone_size: NA
d_call: TRBD2
cdr3_aa: CASSLAGTDEQFF
cdr3_nt: TGCGCCAGCAGTTTAGCGGGGACGGATGAGCAGTTCTTC